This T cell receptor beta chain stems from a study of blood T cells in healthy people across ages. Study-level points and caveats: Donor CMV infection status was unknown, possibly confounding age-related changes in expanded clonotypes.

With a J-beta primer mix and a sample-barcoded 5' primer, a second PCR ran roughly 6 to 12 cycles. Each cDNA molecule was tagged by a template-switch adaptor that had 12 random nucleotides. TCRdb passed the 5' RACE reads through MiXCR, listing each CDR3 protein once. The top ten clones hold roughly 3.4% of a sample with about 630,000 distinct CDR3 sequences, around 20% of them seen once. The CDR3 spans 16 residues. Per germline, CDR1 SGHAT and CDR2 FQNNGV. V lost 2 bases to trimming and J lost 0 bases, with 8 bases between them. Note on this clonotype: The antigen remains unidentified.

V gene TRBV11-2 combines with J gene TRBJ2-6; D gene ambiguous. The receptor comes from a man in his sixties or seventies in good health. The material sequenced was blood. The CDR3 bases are TGTGCCAGCAGCTTAAAACAGTTCTCTGGGGCCAACGTCCTGACTTTC. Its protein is CASSLKQFSGANVLTF.